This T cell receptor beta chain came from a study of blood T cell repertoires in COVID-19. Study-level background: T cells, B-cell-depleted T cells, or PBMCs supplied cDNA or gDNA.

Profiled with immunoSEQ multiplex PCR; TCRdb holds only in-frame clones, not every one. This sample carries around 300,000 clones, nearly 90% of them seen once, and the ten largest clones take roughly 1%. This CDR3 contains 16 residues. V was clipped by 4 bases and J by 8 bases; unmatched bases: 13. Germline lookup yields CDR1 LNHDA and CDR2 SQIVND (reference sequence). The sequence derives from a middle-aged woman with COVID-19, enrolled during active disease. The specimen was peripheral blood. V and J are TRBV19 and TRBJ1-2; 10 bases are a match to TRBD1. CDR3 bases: TGTGCCAGTAGTACCCCGGGACAGGGGCCATTAGGAGGCTACACCTTC. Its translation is CASSTPGQGPLGGYTF.